A single sample gave rise to the 20 T cell receptor beta chains below, sequenced in a study of blood T cell repertoires in COVID-19. TCRdb's table, derived via immunoSEQ multiplex PCR, lists solely in-frame clones and lacks some. The table has more than 85,000 clones, around four fifths seen once. Material: peripheral blood. The receptors were sampled from a human donor in a cohort sampled during active COVID-19.

The chain is built from TRBV5-1 and TRBJ2-5; D remains ambiguous. The germline V and J ends were trimmed by 0 bases and 1 base, with 7 bases remaining between them. The CDR3 is 14 residues long. Per the germline V gene, CDR1 is SGHRS and CDR2 is YFSETQ. CDR3 coding DNA: TGCGCCAGCAGCTTGGCCGCAGGCCAAGAGACCCAGTACTTC. This sequence encodes CASSLAAGQETQYF. Looking up the rest from reference TRBV5-1 and TRBJ2-5 gives the full variable domain: KAGVTQTPRYLIKTRGQQVTLSCSPISGHRSVSWYQQTPGQGLQFLFEYFSETQRNKGNFPGRFSGRQFSNSRSEMNVSTLELGDSALYLCASSLAAGQETQYFGPGTRLLVL.

This sequence joins TRBV11-2 and TRBJ1-1; D is possibly TRBD1 (6 bases). CDR1 and CDR2 from the germline V gene are SGHAT and FQNNGV. Trimming took 4 bases from V and 4 from J, leaving 16 bases between them. This CDR3 is 15 amino acids long. In DNA, the CDR3 is TGTGCCAGCAGCTACGACAGGTCGAGGAGCACTGAAGCTTTCTTT. It codes for CASSYDRSRSTEAFF.

This clone has only one observation. The genes are TRBV5-1 and TRBJ2-2; D is possibly TRBD1 (5 bases). CDR1 is SGHRS and CDR2 is YFSETQ in the germline V gene. The CDR3 spans 14 residues. V dropped 4 bases and J dropped 9 bases, with 16 bases sitting between them. The CDR3 DNA reads TGCGCCAGCAGCCCCGACAGAGTGGACCGGGAGCTGTTTTTT. This codes for CASSPDRVDRELFF.

The gene calls are TRBV30 and TRBJ2-5, with 10 positions matching TRBD1. Germline CDR1 and CDR2: GTSNPN and SVGIG (reference sequence). The CDR3 runs 14 residues. V gave up 4 bases and J gave up 4 bases; unmatched junction bases: 6. As DNA, the CDR3 is TGTGCCTGGACCAGGACAGGGGGAGCAGAGACCCAGTACTTC. Residues: CAWTRTGGAETQYF.

V gene TRBV30 combines with J gene TRBJ2-5; no definite D call. The germline V gene encodes CDR1 GTSNPN and CDR2 SVGIG (reference sequence). CDR3 size: 11 residues. V gave up 2 bases and J gave up 5 bases, with 6 bases separating them. CDR3 nucleotides: TGTGCCTGGAGTCCCCAGGAGACCCAGTACTTC. This encodes CAWSPQETQYF.

This clone was seen only once. V usage is TRBV6-5 and J usage is TRBJ1-1; 8 positions agree with TRBD1. J lost 4 bases, V lost 6 bases, and 4 bases had no gene match. The CDR3 is 13 amino acids. Germline V gene lookup returns CDR1 MNHEY and CDR2 SVGAGI. CDR3 protein: CASSARGLTEAFF. The CDR3 DNA reads as TGTGCCAGCAGCGCCAGGGGGCTCACTGAAGCTTTCTTT.

The count of this clone is one. This chain connects TRBV20-1 to TRBJ2-5; the D gene is possibly TRBD2 (7 bases). Germline CDR1 reads DFQATT; CDR2 reads SNEGSKA (reference sequence). The V end lost 3 bases, the J end lost 5 bases, and 19 bases lay between the germline ends. CDR3 length: 15 residues. The chain's CDR3 is CSASGRGPERETQYF. The DNA for the CDR3 is TGCAGTGCTAGTGGGCGGGGGCCAGAGCGGGAGACCCAGTACTTC.

The chain links TRBV7-2 to TRBJ2-2; 10 nucleotides agree with TRBD1. The CDR3 totals 16 residues. V shed 5 bases, J shed 4 bases, and the junction held 7 bases outside the gene matches. CDR1 and CDR2 from the germline V gene are SGHTA and FQGNSA. DNA of the CDR3: TGTGCCAGCAGCCTAAGACAGGGGGCAGGCACCGGGGAGCTGTTTTTT. Protein sequence: CASSLRQGAGTGELFF.

The V call is TRBV14, the J call TRBJ1-1; TRBD1 agrees at 7 bases. The CDR3 extends over 16 amino acids. Trimming at V came to 1 base and at J to 4 bases, leaving 9 bases not matched to a gene. Germline values: CDR1 SGHDN, CDR2 FVKESK. CDR3 sequence reads: CASSQARGWGFTEAFF. The CDR3 nucleotides read TGTGCCAGCAGCCAAGCCAGGGGGTGGGGTTTCACTGAAGCTTTCTTT.

This chain uses TRBV4-2 with TRBJ2-3; 12 bases align to TRBD2. This CDR3 has 17 residues. V lost 3 bases, J lost 1 base, and 5 bases stayed unmatched. Germline CDR1 is LGHNA and CDR2 is YNFKEQ. The CDR3 region has the DNA TGTGCCAGCAGCCAGAGGACTAGCGGGGCCGGCACAGATACGCAGTATTTT. Its protein product is CASSQRTSGAGTDTQYF.

This clone has just one count. The chain is built from TRBV7-9 and TRBJ1-5, with 8 positions matching TRBD1. The CDR3 has 18 amino acids. V was pared by 5 bases and J by 0 bases, with 12 bases of the junction left unmatched. Germline V gene data show CDR1 as SEHNR and CDR2 as FQNEAQ (reference sequence). The CDR3 nucleotides are TGTGCCAGCAGCCCAGGACAGGGAGGGTTAGTTAGCAATCAGCCCCAGCATTTT. This codes for CASSPGQGGLVSNQPQHF.

The rearrangement links TRBV7-2 to TRBJ2-7, with D possibly matching TRBD1 (6 bases). Trimming removed 0 bases at V and 6 bases at J, with 18 bases between. The CDR3 length is 16 residues. CDR1 is SGHTA, CDR2 FQGNSA, per germline. CDR3 sequence reads: CASSLATGQTDGEQYF. CDR3 DNA sequence: TGTGCCAGCAGCTTAGCCACGGGACAAACTGACGGCGAGCAGTACTTC.

The gene calls are TRBV2 and TRBJ2-1; perhaps TRBD2 as D (6 bases). Between the trimmed V and J ends, which lost 3 bases and 0 bases, there was a span of 9 bases. Germline V gene data show CDR1 as SNHLY and CDR2 as FYNNEI. This CDR3 has 15 residues. CDR3 DNA: TGTGCCAGCAGTGATCGGAGGGGCTCCTACAATGAGCAGTTCTTC. Protein: CASSDRRGSYNEQFF.

V and J are TRBV5-1 and TRBJ1-2; D may be TRBD1 (6 bases). V lost 0 bases and J lost 8, with 17 bases in between. CDR1 is SGHRS and CDR2 is YFSETQ in the germline V gene. This CDR3 is built from 15 residues. CDR3 sequence: CASSLGGGQAGGYTF. The CDR3 coding sequence is TGCGCCAGCAGCTTGGGCGGGGGGCAAGCGGGAGGCTACACCTTC.

The chain is built from TRBV7-9 and TRBJ2-7; D call uncertain. The V gene's germline CDR1 is SEHNR and CDR2 FQNEAQ (reference sequence). V was cut by 5 bases and J by 4 bases, with 6 bases left in between. CDR3 size: 11 residues. The CDR3 bases are TGTGCCAGCAGCCCCTTATACGAGCAGTACTTC. Encoded protein: CASSPLYEQYF. The full variable domain, rest sourced from reference TRBV7-9 and TRBJ2-7, is DTGVSQNPRHKITKRGQNVTFRCDPISEHNRLYWYRQTLGQGPEFLTYFQNEAQLEKSRLLSDRFSAERPKGSFSTLEIQRTEQGDSAMYLCASSPLYEQYFGPGTRLTVT.

V usage is TRBV18 and J usage is TRBJ1-5, with a weak D call TRBD1 (5 bases). Germline CDR1 reads KGHSH; CDR2 reads LQKENI. The V end was cut by 0 bases, the J end by 7 bases, with 13 bases between. The CDR3 runs to 15 residues. The CDR3 region has the DNA TGTGCCAGCTCACCACCGGGGCGGGGAGACCAGCCCCAGCATTTT. Protein: CASSPPGRGDQPQHF.

The rearrangement joins TRBV7-6 to TRBJ2-1, with TRBD2 identical over 9 bases. Germline V gene data show CDR1 as SGHVS and CDR2 as FNYEAQ. Trimming at V came to 1 base and at J to 4 bases, leaving 2 bases not matched to a gene. This CDR3 comprises 15 residues. The CDR3 region is CASSLVSGGYNEQFF. The CDR3 coding sequence is TGTGCCAGCAGCTTAGTAAGCGGGGGGTACAATGAGCAGTTCTTC.

The DNA of the CDR3 is TGTGCCAGCAGCTTAGCGCGTTGGGCACCATCTCTCCAAGAGACCCAGTACTTC. Translating it yields CASSLARWAPSLQETQYF. The V and J genes are TRBV7-2 and TRBJ2-5, with unresolved D. V was pared by 0 bases and J by 1 base, with 18 bases between. This CDR3 is built from 18 residues. Germline loops: CDR1 SGHTA, CDR2 FQGNSA.

The J gene is TRBJ2-1, the V gene TRBV21-1; the tabulated D call, TRBD2, remains unverified against the DNA. TRBV21-1 is shown as a pseudogene. This CDR3 has 11 amino acids. The CDR3 region has the DNA TGTGCCAGCAGCTCCCTCAATGAGCAGTTCTTC. Protein sequence: CASSSLNEQFF.

This rearrangement joins TRBV12-5 to TRBJ2-1, with TRBD2 matching over 8 bases. Trimming took 8 bases from V and 5 from J; bases not matched to a gene: 8. Germline V lookup: CDR1 LGHNT, CDR2 FRNRAP. The CDR3 is 14 amino acids. The CDR3 sequence is CASSGGLDHNEQFF. CDR3 DNA sequence: TGTGCTAGTTCGGGGGGGCTCGACCACAATGAGCAGTTCTTC.